This T cell receptor beta chain was recorded in a study of sequential checkpoint blockade in melanoma. The overall study: Each arm's sequence ended with maintenance nivolumab.

Documented treatment: randomized to nivolumab then ipilimumab (arm A) or the reverse (arm B). From thawed PBMCs, live CD3+CD8+ cells negative for CD19 and CD56 were sorted. The assay was immunoSEQ multiplex PCR, and TCRdb's table has in-frame clones only and misses some. The repertoire includes some 11,000 clones, about four fifths of them detected once, and about 11% sits in the top ten. The germline CDR1 and CDR2 sequences are MRHNA and SNTAGT. The CDR3 is made up of 13 amino acids. Trimming left V 5 bases short and J 11 bases short, with 18 bases between. The source material was CD8+ T cells sorted from blood (inferred from file names), sampled from a patient given nivolumab and ipilimumab in sequence. The chain joins TRBV6-4 to TRBJ1-1; perhaps TRBD1 as D (6 bases). The clonotype originates from a human donor with melanoma. CDR3 region: CASSSIPGTRAFF. The CDR3 DNA reads TGTGCCAGCAGTTCCATCCCCGGGACAAGGGCTTTCTTT.